The entry below describes one T cell receptor beta chain. Its cognate antigen is unknown. Trimming removed 4 bases from V and 8 bases from J, with 17 bases in between. Germline CDR1 LGHDT, CDR2 YNNKEL (reference sequence). This CDR3 has 15 amino acids. These data come from a study of T-cell memory formation after mild COVID-19. General study findings and limits: Among clones peaking at day 37 in the second wave, SARS-CoV-2 specificity remained unconfirmed. CD8+ contracting clones occupied EMRA, while CD4+ ones occupied mainly CM and EM.

Using constant-segment primers, 5'RACE produced TCR alpha and TCR beta cDNA libraries carrying sample barcodes and UMIs. TCRdb re-derived calls from the 5' RACE reads in MiXCR, one entry per CDR3 protein. The sample comprises about 90,000 distinct CDR3 sequences, 10% to 15% of which are singletons, and about a quarter rests with the top ten. The sequencing sample was made of PBMCs or a T cell subset sorted from them (not recorded which). The chain is built from TRBV3-1 and TRBJ1-4; D uncertain. The source of this sequence is an adult woman who had mild COVID-19 (a few samples of this study predate the infection). Cell type and time point are not known. CDR3 DNA: TGTGCCAGCAGCCCGGGAGAGACGGGGAGGGAAAAACTGTTTTTT. Translating it yields CASSPGETGREKLFF.